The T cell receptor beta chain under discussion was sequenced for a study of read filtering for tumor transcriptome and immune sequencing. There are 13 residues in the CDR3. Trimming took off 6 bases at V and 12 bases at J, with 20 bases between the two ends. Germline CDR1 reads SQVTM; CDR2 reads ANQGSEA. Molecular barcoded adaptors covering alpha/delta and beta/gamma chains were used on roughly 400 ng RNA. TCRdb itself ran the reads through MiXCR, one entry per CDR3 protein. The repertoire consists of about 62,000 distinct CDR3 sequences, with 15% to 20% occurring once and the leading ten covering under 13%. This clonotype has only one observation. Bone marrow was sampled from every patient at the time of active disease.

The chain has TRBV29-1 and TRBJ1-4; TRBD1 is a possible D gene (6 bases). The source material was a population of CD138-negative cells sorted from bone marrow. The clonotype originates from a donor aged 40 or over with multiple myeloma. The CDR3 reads CSVAKEGGGELFF. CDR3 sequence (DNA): TGCAGCGTCGCCAAGGAGGGGGGTGGAGAACTGTTTTTT.